The 5 T cell receptor beta chains presented below share a single source sample, sequenced in a study of cytomegalovirus exposure and HLA in healthy donors. The repertoire was sequenced with immunoSEQ multiplex PCR; TCRdb's copy has only in-frame clones and lacks some. The sample includes over 50,000 clones, roughly 92% of them seen just once. The sample consisted of PBMCs. These TCRs come from a man between 18 and 35 years old in good health and CMV-seropositive.

The chain carries TRBV19 and TRBJ2-7, with TRBD2 matching over 14 bases. The CDR3 is made up of 14 amino acids. Trimming took 4 bases from V and 6 from J; bases not matched to a gene: 2. CDR1 is LNHDA, CDR2 SQIVND, per germline (reference sequence). Here the CDR3 DNA reads TGTGCCAGTAGTAGACTAGCGGGAGGGACCGAGCAGTACTTC. This codes for CASSRLAGGTEQYF.

CDR3 in DNA: TGTGCCAGCAGTAGCGACAGGTTATTGTTCTATGGCTACACCTTC. Translation gives CASSSDRLLFYGYTF. V is TRBV6-5 and J is TRBJ1-2; D might be TRBD1 (6 bases). Germline assignment: CDR1 MNHEY and CDR2 SVGAGI. The CDR3 spans 15 residues. V was shortened by 5 bases and J by 4 bases, with 17 bases between the two germline ends.

The genes are TRBV7-9 and TRBJ1-1, with D hard to call. V was shortened by 3 bases and J by 2 bases, with 16 bases between the two germline ends. Germline loops: CDR1 SEHNR, CDR2 FQNEAQ (reference sequence). The CDR3 sequence is 16 residues long. The CDR3 here is CASSFLPSALNTEAFF. The CDR3 nucleotides are TGTGCCAGCAGCTTTCTACCGAGCGCCCTTAACACTGAAGCTTTCTTT.

The rearrangement links TRBV11-2 to TRBJ2-3; TRBD2 matches at 15 bases. This CDR3 contains 15 residues. Germline trimming cut 5 bases from V and 6 bases from J; bases unmatched to any gene: 3. Germline V gene sequence: CDR1 SGHAT, CDR2 FQNNGV. The CDR3 protein is CASSLGLAGGDTQYF. For the CDR3, the DNA is TGTGCCAGCAGCCTCGGACTAGCGGGAGGGGATACGCAGTATTTT.

The chain uses TRBV5-1 and TRBJ2-7, with D possibly TRBD1 on 6 matching bases. Germline assignment: CDR1 SGHRS and CDR2 YFSETQ. The CDR3 is 18 amino acids. The V gene lost 4 bases and the J gene lost 1 base, with 24 bases spanning the gap. The CDR3 spells CASSPQTGIPAFSYEQYF. The CDR3 coding sequence is TGCGCCAGCAGCCCACAGACAGGAATCCCCGCTTTTTCCTACGAGCAGTACTTC.